This T cell receptor beta chain was found in a study of cytomegalovirus exposure and HLA in healthy donors. On the study more broadly: Of the donors genotyped, approximately 400 in all, 75% to 90% fell in the Caucasian-associated ancestry cluster.

The PCR contained 60 Vbeta and 13 Jbeta primers. TCRdb's copy holds only in-frame clones and misses some; the assay was immunoSEQ multiplex PCR. The table includes 150,000 to 200,000 clones, 80% to 85% detected once. Note on this clone: The antigen is not known.

In germline, CDR1 is MNHEY, CDR2 SMNVEV (reference sequence). The CDR3 has 17 amino acids. Unmatched junction bases numbered 5, after V lost 4 bases and J lost 2 bases. Study observations and caveats: Most subjects had HLA-A and HLA-B alleles reportedly predicted accurately by TCR beta sequences. Segments of the TCR beta V type were, in most cases, productive about 87% or about 30% of the time in an earlier analysis.

The TCR was taken from a woman aged 50 to 60 in good health and CMV-seropositive. Material: PBMCs. The chain carries TRBV27 and TRBJ2-3; 14 bases agree with TRBD2. CDR3 coding DNA: TGTGCCAGCAGTTCGGGACTAGCGGGGGTCTACACAGATACGCAGTATTTT. Protein sequence: CASSSGLAGVYTDTQYF.